This T cell receptor beta chain was identified in a study of metastatic and nonmetastatic thyroid tumors. For the study at large: It was across blood and tumor or nodule tissue from malignant and benign thyroid patients that repertoires were compared.

Points on this clone: Its antigen is not identified.

Whole-study findings and limits: Reportedly, malignant thyroid tumors had significantly higher TCR beta diversity than benign nodules, in blood and tumor.

Germline CDR1 is SGHNT and CDR2 is YENEEA. The CDR3 runs 13 residues. With V trimmed by 8 bases and J by 3 bases, 7 bases remained unmatched. Original processing methods: Across clinicopathological groups, CDR3 differences served as the basis for building a distant-metastasis classifier for papillary thyroid cancer. TCRdb re-clonotyped the PCR reads through MiXCR. It is TCRdb's table, rather than the study itself, that gives the V and J calls and clone size. The sample lists tens of thousands of clones; roughly 24% were seen once. Thyroid surgery had not been preceded by any treatment in any patient. This TCR derives from a female donor with papillary thyroid cancer or a benign thyroid nodule (not recorded which). Some clones in this sample may be carry-over from other donors' samples. The chain uses TRBV11-3 and TRBJ2-7; 7 bases map to TRBD2. The sequenced material came from tumor tissue. The CDR3 is CASGWKRDYEQYF. The CDR3 DNA reads as TGTGCCAGCGGCTGGAAGCGGGACTACGAGCAGTACTTC.